This entry is about one T cell receptor beta chain. Antigen: not known. TCRdb's copy holds only in-frame clones and misses some; the assay was immunoSEQ multiplex PCR. The sample has about 65,000 clones, about 91% seen once. This CDR3 comprises 16 residues. V was pared by 2 bases and J by 1 base, with 12 bases between. Germline lookup yields CDR1 MDHEN and CDR2 SYDVKM. This sample was taken from a study of cytomegalovirus exposure and HLA in healthy donors. General observations from the study: Many donors carried some public TCRs, although rarity characterized most TCR sequences. The study recorded about 160 TCR beta chains that were cytomegalovirus-associated.

Material for sequencing was PBMCs. The genes are TRBV28 and TRBJ2-1; D possibly corresponds to TRBD1 (6 bases). This receptor was taken from a woman between 18 and 30 years old in good health and CMV-seronegative. CDR3 nucleotides: TGTGCCAGCAGTTTAACACAGGGCGGATCCTACAATGAGCAGTTCTTC. It codes for CASSLTQGGSYNEQFF. The full variable domain, with the rest looked up from reference TRBV28 and TRBJ2-1, is DVKVTQSSRYLVKRTGEKVFLECVQDMDHENMFWYRQDPGLGLRLIYFSYDVKMKEKGDIPEGYSVSREKKERFSLILESASTNQTSMYLCASSLTQGGSYNEQFFGPGTRLTVL.